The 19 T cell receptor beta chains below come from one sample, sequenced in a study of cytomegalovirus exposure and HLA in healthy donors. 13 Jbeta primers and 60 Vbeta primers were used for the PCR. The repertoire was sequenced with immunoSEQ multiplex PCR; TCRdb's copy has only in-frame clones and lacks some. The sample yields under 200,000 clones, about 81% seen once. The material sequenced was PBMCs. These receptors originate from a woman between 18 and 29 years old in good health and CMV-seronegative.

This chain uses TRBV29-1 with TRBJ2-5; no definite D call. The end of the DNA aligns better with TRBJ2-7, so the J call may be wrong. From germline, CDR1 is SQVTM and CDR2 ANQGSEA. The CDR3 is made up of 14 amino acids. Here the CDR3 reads CSVEEVSRPYEQYF. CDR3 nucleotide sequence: TGCAGCGTTGAAGAAGTGAGTCGCCCCTACGAGCAGTACTTC.

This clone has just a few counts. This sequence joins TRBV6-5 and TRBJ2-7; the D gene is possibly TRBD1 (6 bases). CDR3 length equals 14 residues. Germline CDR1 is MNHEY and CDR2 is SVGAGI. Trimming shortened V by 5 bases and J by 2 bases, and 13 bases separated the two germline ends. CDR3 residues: CASSGQTYPYEQYF. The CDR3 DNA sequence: TGTGCCAGCAGTGGACAGACGTACCCCTACGAGCAGTACTTC.

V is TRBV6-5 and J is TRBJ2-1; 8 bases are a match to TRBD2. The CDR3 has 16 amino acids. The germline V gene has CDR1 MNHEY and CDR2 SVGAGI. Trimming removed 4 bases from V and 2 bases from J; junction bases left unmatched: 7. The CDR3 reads CASSWTKRGPYNEQFF. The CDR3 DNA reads TGTGCCAGCAGTTGGACGAAGCGGGGGCCCTACAATGAGCAGTTCTTC.

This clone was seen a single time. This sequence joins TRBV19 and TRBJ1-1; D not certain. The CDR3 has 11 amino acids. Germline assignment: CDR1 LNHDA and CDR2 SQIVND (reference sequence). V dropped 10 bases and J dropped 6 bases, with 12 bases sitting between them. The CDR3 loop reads CATKERAEAFF. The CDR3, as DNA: TGTGCCACCAAGGAGAGGGCTGAAGCTTTCTTT.

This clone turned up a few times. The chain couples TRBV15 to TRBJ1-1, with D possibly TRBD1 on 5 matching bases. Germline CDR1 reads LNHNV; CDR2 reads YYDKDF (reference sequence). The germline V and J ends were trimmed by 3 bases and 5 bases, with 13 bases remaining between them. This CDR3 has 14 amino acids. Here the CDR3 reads CATSRAQGWTEAFF. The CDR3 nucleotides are TGTGCCACCAGCAGGGCCCAGGGATGGACTGAAGCTTTCTTT.

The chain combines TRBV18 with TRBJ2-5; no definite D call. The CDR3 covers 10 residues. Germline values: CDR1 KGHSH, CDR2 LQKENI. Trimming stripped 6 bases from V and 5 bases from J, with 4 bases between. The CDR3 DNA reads TGTGCCAGCTCCCAGGAGACCCAGTACTTC. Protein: CASSQETQYF.

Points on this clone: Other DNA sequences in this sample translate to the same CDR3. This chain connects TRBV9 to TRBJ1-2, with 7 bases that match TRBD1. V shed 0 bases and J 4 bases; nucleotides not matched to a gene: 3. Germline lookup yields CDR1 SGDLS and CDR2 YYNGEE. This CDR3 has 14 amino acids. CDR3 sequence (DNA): TGTGCCAGCAGCGTAGGAGAGGGGGCCTATGGCTACACCTTC. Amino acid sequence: CASSVGEGAYGYTF.

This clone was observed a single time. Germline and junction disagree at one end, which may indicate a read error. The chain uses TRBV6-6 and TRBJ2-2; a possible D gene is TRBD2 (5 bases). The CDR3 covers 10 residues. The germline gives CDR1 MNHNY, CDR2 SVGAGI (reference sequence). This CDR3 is CASSYRGAVF. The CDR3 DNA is TGTGCCAGCAGTTACCGGGGAGCTGTTTTT.

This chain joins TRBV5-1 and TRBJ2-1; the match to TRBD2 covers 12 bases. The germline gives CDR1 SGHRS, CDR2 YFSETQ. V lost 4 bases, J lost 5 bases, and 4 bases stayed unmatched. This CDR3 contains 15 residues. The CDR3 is CASSPLAGGNNEQFF. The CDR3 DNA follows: TGCGCCAGCAGCCCGCTAGCGGGAGGGAACAATGAGCAGTTCTTC.

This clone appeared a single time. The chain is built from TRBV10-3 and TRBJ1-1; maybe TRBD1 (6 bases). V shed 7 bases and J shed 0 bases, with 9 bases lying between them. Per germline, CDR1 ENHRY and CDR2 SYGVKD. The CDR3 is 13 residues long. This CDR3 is CAIKDSMNTEAFF. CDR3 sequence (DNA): TGTGCCATCAAGGACAGCATGAACACTGAAGCTTTCTTT.

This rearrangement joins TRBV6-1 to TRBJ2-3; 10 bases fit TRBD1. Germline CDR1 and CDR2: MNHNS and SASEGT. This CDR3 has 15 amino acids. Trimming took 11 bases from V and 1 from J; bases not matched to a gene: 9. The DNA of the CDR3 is TGTGCCGTGAACCGGGACAGGGGTCGCACAGATACGCAGTATTTT. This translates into CAVNRDRGRTDTQYF.

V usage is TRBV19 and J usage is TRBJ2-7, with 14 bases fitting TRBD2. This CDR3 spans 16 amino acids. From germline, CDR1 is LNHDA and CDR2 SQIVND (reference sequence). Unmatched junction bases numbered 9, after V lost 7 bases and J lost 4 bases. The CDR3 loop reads CASKARLAGGRYEQYF. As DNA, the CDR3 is TGTGCCAGTAAGGCCCGACTAGCGGGAGGGCGGTACGAGCAGTACTTC.

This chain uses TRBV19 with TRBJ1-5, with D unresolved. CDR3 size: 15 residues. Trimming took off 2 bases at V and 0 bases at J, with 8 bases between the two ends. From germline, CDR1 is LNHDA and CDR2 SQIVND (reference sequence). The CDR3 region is CASSITPYSNQPQHF. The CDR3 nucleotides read TGTGCCAGTAGTATAACACCATATAGCAATCAGCCCCAGCATTTT.

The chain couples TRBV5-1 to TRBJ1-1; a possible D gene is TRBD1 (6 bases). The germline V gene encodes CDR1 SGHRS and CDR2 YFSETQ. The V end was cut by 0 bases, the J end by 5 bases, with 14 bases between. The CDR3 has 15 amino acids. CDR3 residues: CASSLGTVGNTEAFF. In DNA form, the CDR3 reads TGCGCCAGCAGCTTGGGGACAGTTGGGAATACTGAAGCTTTCTTT.

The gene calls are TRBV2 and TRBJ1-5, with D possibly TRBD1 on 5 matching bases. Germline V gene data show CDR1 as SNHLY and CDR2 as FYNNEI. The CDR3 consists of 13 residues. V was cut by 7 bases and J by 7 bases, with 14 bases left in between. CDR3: CASTLGGYQPQHF. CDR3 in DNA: TGTGCCAGCACCCTCGGGGGGTACCAGCCCCAGCATTTT.

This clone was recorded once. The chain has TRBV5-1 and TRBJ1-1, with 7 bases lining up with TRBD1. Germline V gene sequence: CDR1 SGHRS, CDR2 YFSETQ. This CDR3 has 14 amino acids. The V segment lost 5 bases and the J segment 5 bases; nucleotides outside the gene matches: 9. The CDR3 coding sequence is TGCGCCAGCAGGGCTACAGGGGATGAGACTGAAGCTTTCTTT. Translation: CASRATGDETEAFF.

The CDR3 sequence is CASSFTGQTHTF. Here the CDR3 DNA reads TGCGCCAGCAGCTTTACCGGACAGACGCACACCTTC. The chain has TRBV5-1 and TRBJ1-2; a possible D gene is TRBD1 (6 bases). The germline V and J ends were trimmed by 2 bases and 12 bases, with 14 bases remaining between them. CDR3 length: 12 residues. The germline gives CDR1 SGHRS, CDR2 YFSETQ.

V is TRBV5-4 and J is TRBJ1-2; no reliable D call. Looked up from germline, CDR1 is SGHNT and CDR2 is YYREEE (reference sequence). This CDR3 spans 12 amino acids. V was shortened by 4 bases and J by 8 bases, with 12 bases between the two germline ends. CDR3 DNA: TGTGCCAGCAGCCCGACGGGATGGGGCTACACCTTC. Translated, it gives CASSPTGWGYTF. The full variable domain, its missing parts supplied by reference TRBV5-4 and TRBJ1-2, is ETGVTQSPTHLIKTRGQQVTLRCSSQSGHNTVSWYQQALGQGPQFIFQYYREEENGRGNFPPRFSGLQFPNYSSELNVNALELDDSALYLCASSPTGWGYTFGSGTRLTVV.

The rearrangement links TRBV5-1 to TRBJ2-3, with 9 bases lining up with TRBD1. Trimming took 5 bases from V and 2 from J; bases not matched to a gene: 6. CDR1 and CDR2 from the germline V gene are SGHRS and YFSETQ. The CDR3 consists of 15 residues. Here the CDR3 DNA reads TGCGCCAGCAGACGGGACAGGGCGGACACAGATACGCAGTATTTT. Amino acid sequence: CASRRDRADTDTQYF. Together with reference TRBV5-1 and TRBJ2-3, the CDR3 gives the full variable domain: KAGVTQTPRYLIKTRGQQVTLSCSPISGHRSVSWYQQTPGQGLQFLFEYFSETQRNKGNFPGRFSGRQFSNSRSEMNVSTLELGDSALYLCASRRDRADTDTQYFGPGTRLTVL.